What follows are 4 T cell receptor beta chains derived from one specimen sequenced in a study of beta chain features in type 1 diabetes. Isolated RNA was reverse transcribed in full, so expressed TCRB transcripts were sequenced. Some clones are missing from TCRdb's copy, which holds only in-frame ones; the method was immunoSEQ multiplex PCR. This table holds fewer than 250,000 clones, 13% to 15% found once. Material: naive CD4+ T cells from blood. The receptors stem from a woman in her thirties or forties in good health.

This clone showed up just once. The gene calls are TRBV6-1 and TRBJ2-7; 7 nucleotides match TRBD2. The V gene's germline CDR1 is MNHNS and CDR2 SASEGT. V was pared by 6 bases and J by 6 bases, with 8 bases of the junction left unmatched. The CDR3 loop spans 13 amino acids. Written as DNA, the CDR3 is TGTGCCAGCAGCGCCGAACTAGCGAGCGAGCAGTACTTC. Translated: CASSAELASEQYF.

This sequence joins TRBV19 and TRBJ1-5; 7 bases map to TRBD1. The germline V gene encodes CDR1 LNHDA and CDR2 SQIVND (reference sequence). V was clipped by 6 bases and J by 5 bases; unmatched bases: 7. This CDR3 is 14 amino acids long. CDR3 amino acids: CASRVTGPYQPQHF. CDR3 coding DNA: TGTGCCAGTAGGGTGACAGGGCCGTATCAGCCCCAGCATTTT.

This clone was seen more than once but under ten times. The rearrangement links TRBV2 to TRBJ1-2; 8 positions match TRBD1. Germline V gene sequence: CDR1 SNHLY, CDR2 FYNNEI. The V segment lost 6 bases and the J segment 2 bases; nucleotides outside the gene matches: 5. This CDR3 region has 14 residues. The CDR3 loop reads CASSDRGTNYGYTF. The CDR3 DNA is TGTGCCAGCAGCGACAGGGGAACCAACTATGGCTACACCTTC.

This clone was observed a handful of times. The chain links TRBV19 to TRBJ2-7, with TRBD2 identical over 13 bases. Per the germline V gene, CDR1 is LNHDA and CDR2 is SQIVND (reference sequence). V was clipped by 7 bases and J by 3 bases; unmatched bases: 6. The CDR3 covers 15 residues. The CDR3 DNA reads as TGTGCCAGTACGGAGACTAGCGGGGGGAACTACGAGCAGTACTTC. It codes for CASTETSGGNYEQYF. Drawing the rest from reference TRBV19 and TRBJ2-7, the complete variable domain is DGGITQSPKYLFRKEGQNVTLSCEQNLNHDAMYWYRQDPGQGLRLIYYSQIVNDFQKGDIAEGYSVSREKKESFPLTVTSAQKNPTAFYLCASTETSGGNYEQYFGPGTRLTVT.